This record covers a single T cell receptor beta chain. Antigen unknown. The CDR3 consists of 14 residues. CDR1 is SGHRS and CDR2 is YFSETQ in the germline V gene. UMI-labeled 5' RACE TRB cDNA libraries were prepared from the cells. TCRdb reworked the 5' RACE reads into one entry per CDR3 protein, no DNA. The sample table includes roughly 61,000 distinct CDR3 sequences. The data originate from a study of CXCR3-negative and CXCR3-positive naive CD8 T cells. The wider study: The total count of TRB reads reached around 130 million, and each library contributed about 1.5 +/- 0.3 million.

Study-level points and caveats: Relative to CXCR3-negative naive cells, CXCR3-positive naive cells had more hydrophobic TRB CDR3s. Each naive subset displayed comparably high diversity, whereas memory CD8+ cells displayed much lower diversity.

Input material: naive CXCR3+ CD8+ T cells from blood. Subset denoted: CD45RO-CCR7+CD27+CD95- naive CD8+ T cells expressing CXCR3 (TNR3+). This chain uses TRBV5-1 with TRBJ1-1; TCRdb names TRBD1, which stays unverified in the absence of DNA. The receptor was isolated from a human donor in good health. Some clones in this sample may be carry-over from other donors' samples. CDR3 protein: CASSVIRENTEAFF.